Below are 15 T cell receptor beta chains sequenced from a single sample in a study of blood T cell repertoires in COVID-19. Clones were read by immunoSEQ multiplex PCR, and TCRdb kept only the in-frame ones, dropping some. The table lists about 83,000 clones, 86% of them singletons. The sample consisted of peripheral blood. All receptors come from a woman over 75 in a cohort sampled during active or convalescent COVID-19.

The chain employs TRBV5-4 and TRBJ2-7; weak D call: TRBD2 (6 bases). The CDR3 is made up of 14 amino acids. The germline V gene encodes CDR1 SGHNT and CDR2 YYREEE (reference sequence). Trimming stripped 0 bases from V and 4 bases from J, with 11 bases between. The CDR3 DNA reads TGTGCCAGCAGCTTGGACGGGAGAGTATACGAGCAGTACTTC. Its protein is CASSLDGRVYEQYF. Combining the CDR3 with reference TRBV5-4 and TRBJ2-7 gives the whole variable domain ETGVTQSPTHLIKTRGQQVTLRCSSQSGHNTVSWYQQALGQGPQFIFQYYREEENGRGNFPPRFSGLQFPNYSSELNVNALELDDSALYLCASSLDGRVYEQYFGPGTRLTVT.

This clone came up once. The chain carries TRBV12-3 or TRBV12-4 and TRBJ1-5; TRBD1 matches at 7 bases. There are 13 residues in the CDR3. Trimming cost V 6 bases and J 5 bases; bases outside gene matches: 4. CDR3 coding DNA: TGTGCCAGCAGCGACAGGGAAGATCAGCCCCAGCATTTT. Translating it yields CASSDREDQPQHF.

This clone appeared once. This chain connects TRBV7-2 to TRBJ1-1; TRBD1 matches at 10 bases. After removal of 5 bases from V and 1 base from J, the junction contained 4 bases not matched to a gene. Germline V gives CDR1 SGHTA, CDR2 FQGNSA. This CDR3 contains 15 residues. The CDR3 region is CASSGTGAPNTEAFF. In nucleotides, the CDR3 is TGTGCCAGCAGCGGGACAGGGGCCCCGAACACTGAAGCTTTCTTT.

Written as DNA, the CDR3 is TGTCAATCCGGGACTAGAAACTACGAGCAGTACTTC. Translation: CQSGTRNYEQYF. The rearrangement joins TRBV6-5 to TRBJ2-7, with 8 bases that match TRBD2. The germline V gene encodes CDR1 MNHEY and CDR2 SVGAGI. The CDR3 contains 12 residues.

The chain links TRBV7-3 to TRBJ2-1, with TRBD2 as a possible D gene (5 bases). Between the trimmed V and J ends, which lost 2 bases and 5 bases, there was a span of 16 bases. This CDR3 is 16 amino acids long. In germline, CDR1 is SGHTA, CDR2 FQGTGA. The DNA for the CDR3 is TGTGCCAGCAGCTTAGGTTCTAGCACGGTCCACAATGAGCAGTTCTTC. Translating gives CASSLGSSTVHNEQFF.

V and J are TRBV6-4 and TRBJ1-5; D unresolved. The germline V gene encodes CDR1 MRHNA and CDR2 SNTAGT. V dropped 6 bases and J dropped 4 bases, with 7 bases sitting between them. The CDR3 has 12 residues. CDR3 sequence reads: CASSLYNQPQHF. In nucleotides, the CDR3 is TGTGCCAGCAGCCTTTATAATCAGCCCCAGCATTTT.

This chain uses TRBV3-1 (or the pseudogene TRBV3-2) with TRBJ2-7, with TRBD2 identical over 8 bases. Trimming removed 0 bases from V and 6 bases from J; junction bases left unmatched: 10. Germline values: CDR1 LGHDT, CDR2 YNNKEL (reference sequence). This CDR3 comprises 16 residues. In nucleotides, the CDR3 is TGTGCCAGCAGCCAAGATCAGGGACTAGTAAAACCCGAGCAGTACTTC. It yields the protein CASSQDQGLVKPEQYF.

V gene TRBV2 combines with J gene TRBJ1-6; TRBD1 agrees at 10 bases. There are 15 residues in the CDR3. Looked up from germline, CDR1 is SNHLY and CDR2 is FYNNEI. V trimming: 6 bases; J trimming: 6 bases; junction bases outside the gene matches: 5. The CDR3 region is CASRGTGASNSPLHF. DNA for the CDR3: TGTGCCAGCAGGGGGACAGGGGCGAGTAATTCACCCCTCCACTTT. The entire variable domain, with the rest obtained from reference TRBV2 and TRBJ1-6, is as follows: EPEVTQTPSHQVTQMGQEVILRCVPISNHLYFYWYRQILGQKVEFLVSFYNNEISEKSEIFDDQFSVERPDGSNFTLKIRSTKLEDSAMYFCASRGTGASNSPLHFGNGTRLTVT.

The chain carries TRBV11-2 and TRBJ2-1, with D possibly TRBD1 on 6 matching bases. The CDR3 loop spans 16 amino acids. Trimming took off 4 bases at V and 1 base at J, with 14 bases between the two ends. Germline values: CDR1 SGHAT, CDR2 FQNNGV. The DNA for the CDR3 is TGTGCCAGCAGCTATACAGGGTATAGGTCCTACAATGAGCAGTTCTTC. Protein: CASSYTGYRSYNEQFF.

The chain is built from TRBV11-2 and TRBJ1-2; 10 nucleotides match TRBD1. Germline loops: CDR1 SGHAT, CDR2 FQNNGV. With 10 bases clipped from V and 6 bases from J, the junction kept 17 bases outside the gene matches. CDR3 length equals 16 residues. CDR3 amino acids: CATIPTGGRGLNGYTF. The DNA for the CDR3 is TGTGCCACCATTCCGACAGGGGGCAGGGGTTTAAATGGCTACACCTTC.

V usage is TRBV9 and J usage is TRBJ2-2; possibly TRBD2 for D (6 bases). V lost 4 bases and J lost 5, with 18 bases in between. Germline V gene data show CDR1 as SGDLS and CDR2 as YYNGEE. The CDR3 spans 16 residues. CDR3 protein: CASSTPAQAGTGELFF. The CDR3 region has the DNA TGTGCCAGCAGCACCCCGGCACAGGCGGGGACCGGGGAGCTGTTTTTT.

The chain links TRBV21-1 to TRBJ2-7; the table names TRBD2, a call not compared with the DNA. TRBV21-1 is reported as a pseudogene. The CDR3 is 16 amino acids. CDR3 region: CASSKLAGEGPYEQYV. The CDR3 bases are TGTGCCAGCAGCAAATTAGCGGGAGAAGGGCCCTACGAGCAGTACGTC.

The count of this clone is one. The chain uses TRBV7-4 and TRBJ2-7; 8 bases fit TRBD1. The CDR3 consists of 15 residues. CDR1 SGHVT and CDR2 SQSDAQ come from the germline V gene. Trimming at V came to 5 bases and at J to 3 bases, leaving 9 bases not matched to a gene. The CDR3: CASSRGTGDFYEQYF. The CDR3 nucleotides are TGTGCCAGCAGCCGCGGGACAGGAGATTTCTACGAGCAGTACTTC.

The chain couples TRBV3-1 (or the pseudogene TRBV3-2) to TRBJ2-2; TRBD2 matches 14 bases. The germline CDR1 and CDR2 sequences are LGHDT and YNNKEL (reference sequence). The junction had 6 bases not matched to a gene; V was cut back by 4 bases and J by 5 bases. The CDR3 is 17 amino acids. The CDR3: CASSLGLAGGRTGELFF. The CDR3 DNA sequence: TGTGCCAGCAGCCTCGGACTAGCGGGAGGAAGGACCGGGGAGCTGTTTTTT.

The sample holds one count of this clone. The V and J genes are TRBV2 and TRBJ2-1, with 8 bases that match TRBD1. In germline, CDR1 is SNHLY, CDR2 FYNNEI. Trimming removed 2 bases from V and 10 bases from J; junction bases left unmatched: 10. This CDR3 spans 15 amino acids. The CDR3 loop is CASSERAGGSQEQFF. The CDR3 DNA sequence: TGTGCCAGCAGTGAAAGGGCAGGGGGCTCACAAGAGCAGTTCTTC. The entire variable domain, with the rest obtained from reference TRBV2 and TRBJ2-1, is as follows: EPEVTQTPSHQVTQMGQEVILRCVPISNHLYFYWYRQILGQKVEFLVSFYNNEISEKSEIFDDQFSVERPDGSNFTLKIRSTKLEDSAMYFCASSERAGGSQEQFFGPGTRLTVL.